The TCR beta chain described here comes from a study of beta chain features in type 1 diabetes. Broader study findings: Although PCR might favor shorter templates, it would do so equally in patients and controls. Shortening of TCRB CDR3s, moderate but significant, appeared in all four CD4+ subsets of Type 1 diabetes patients.

CDR3 length: 14 amino acids. In germline, CDR1 is SQVTM, CDR2 ANQGSEA. Trimming took 6 bases from V and 7 from J, leaving 21 bases between them. Investigators reverse transcribed all isolated RNA, so they sequenced expressed TCRB transcripts. The read count averaged approximately 3.5 million across naive, central memory and regulatory T cell samples. Generated by immunoSEQ multiplex PCR, the TCRdb table keeps only in-frame clones and is missing some. Of 630,000 or so clones in the sample, roughly 13% were seen once. Sorting with CD45RO/CCR7/CD25/CD127/CD95/CD27 yielded naive, central memory, regulatory and stem-like memory CD4+ cells. Purity (above 95%) was reached by all sorted populations. This clone has a handful of counts. The antigen is unknown.

The receptor's source is a man younger than 35 with type 1 diabetes. The sequenced sample was naive CD4+ T cells from blood. The chain is built from TRBV29-1 and TRBJ1-2; D might be TRBD1 (6 bases). DNA of the CDR3: TGCAGCGTGGGACATCCGCAAAGGTTGGGTGGCTACACCTTC. Translation gives CSVGHPQRLGGYTF.